The 9 T cell receptor beta chains reported below all come from one sample, sequenced in a study of cytomegalovirus exposure and HLA in healthy donors. Repertoires were generated with immunoSEQ multiplex PCR, while TCRdb's copy carries only in-frame clones and drops some. The sample has hundreds of thousands of clones, roughly 89% seen once. Sequenced input: PBMCs. The receptors stem from a woman aged 18-29 years in good health and CMV-seronegative.

This sequence joins TRBV25-1 and TRBJ2-7, with D maybe TRBD1 (5 bases). Germline V CDR1 and CDR2: MGHDK, SYGVNS. The CDR3 has 15 amino acids. The V and J ends lost 1 base and 0 bases respectively, with 10 bases between them. CDR3 bases: TGTGCCAGCAGTGAATCACAGGCCAGCTCCTACGAGCAGTACTTC. As protein: CASSESQASSYEQYF.

The CDR3 protein is CASSWGAAGDNYGYTF. As DNA, the CDR3 is TGTGCCAGCAGTTGGGGGGCTGCGGGGGATAACTATGGCTACACCTTC. This chain links TRBV27 with TRBJ1-2, with D maybe TRBD1 (6 bases). V gave up 4 bases and J gave up 1 base, with 16 bases separating them. CDR3 size: 16 residues. Per the germline V gene, CDR1 is MNHEY and CDR2 is SMNVEV (reference sequence).

The chain links TRBV18 to TRBJ2-7, with D perhaps matching TRBD2 (6 bases). V was clipped by 2 bases and J by 6 bases, with 11 bases between them. CDR1 and CDR2 (germline): KGHSH, LQKENI. The CDR3 runs to 13 residues. For the CDR3, the DNA is TGTGCCAGCTCACCAGCCCTAGCGAGCGAGCAGTACTTC. Residues: CASSPALASEQYF.

The chain joins TRBV27 to TRBJ2-3, with a tentative D call TRBD2 (5 bases). This CDR3 spans 16 amino acids. CDR1 MNHEY and CDR2 SMNVEV come from the germline V gene (reference sequence). V lost 6 bases and J lost 3, with 19 bases in between. CDR3 in DNA: TGTGCCAGCAGCTTCAAGAGTGTGAGGGTAACAGATACGCAGTATTTT. Protein product: CASSFKSVRVTDTQYF.

V gene TRBV14 combines with J gene TRBJ1-2; D is possibly TRBD1 (6 bases). The germline V and J ends were trimmed by 3 bases and 5 bases, with 22 bases remaining between them. This CDR3 comprises 17 residues. The germline CDR1 and CDR2 sequences are SGHDN and FVKESK. The CDR3 region is CASSQKAGAGALYGYTF. The CDR3 DNA is TGTGCCAGCAGCCAGAAGGCGGGGGCGGGAGCCCTATATGGCTACACCTTC.

The rearrangement uses TRBV27 and TRBJ2-2; tentative D call: TRBD1 (7 bases). Germline CDR1 reads MNHEY; CDR2 reads SMNVEV (reference sequence). The CDR3 extends over 14 amino acids. V dropped 6 bases and J dropped 7 bases, with 15 bases sitting between them. The CDR3 protein is CASRAGGYIGELFF. CDR3 nucleotides: TGTGCCAGCAGGGCAGGGGGGTATATCGGGGAGCTGTTTTTT.

V usage is TRBV6-1 and J usage is TRBJ2-7, with TRBD2 matching 9 bases. This CDR3 has 16 amino acids. Germline lookup yields CDR1 MNHNS and CDR2 SASEGT. V dropped 3 bases and J dropped 7; count of bases not matched to a gene: 13. The CDR3 bases are TGTGCCAGCAGTGAGGCTAGCGGGGCCCCACCGGGGGAGCAGTACTTC. Its translation: CASSEASGAPPGEQYF.

This chain connects TRBV5-5 to TRBJ1-2, with D tentatively TRBD1 (5 bases). This CDR3 is built from 14 residues. From germline, CDR1 is SGHKS and CDR2 YYEKEE (reference sequence). With 2 bases removed from V and 8 bases from J, the gap between germline ends came to 16 bases. CDR3 amino acids: CASSLLGRGEGYTF. In nucleotides, the CDR3 is TGTGCCAGCAGCTTACTGGGGAGGGGCGAGGGCTACACCTTC. The full variable domain, with the rest looked up from reference TRBV5-5 and TRBJ1-2, is DAGVTQSPTHLIKTRGQQVTLRCSPISGHKSVSWYQQVLGQGPQFIFQYYEKEERGRGNFPDRFSARQFPNYSSELNVNALLLGDSALYLCASSLLGRGEGYTFGSGTRLTVV.

The chain uses TRBV4-1 and TRBJ2-7; a weak D match, TRBD2 (6 bases). The germline V and J ends were trimmed by 1 base and 2 bases, with 18 bases remaining between them. The V gene's germline CDR1 is MGHRA and CDR2 YSYEKL. This CDR3 spans 17 amino acids. The CDR3 protein is CASSQVESGTRTYEQYF. CDR3 nucleotides: TGCGCCAGCAGCCAAGTTGAATCCGGGACTCGTACCTACGAGCAGTACTTC.